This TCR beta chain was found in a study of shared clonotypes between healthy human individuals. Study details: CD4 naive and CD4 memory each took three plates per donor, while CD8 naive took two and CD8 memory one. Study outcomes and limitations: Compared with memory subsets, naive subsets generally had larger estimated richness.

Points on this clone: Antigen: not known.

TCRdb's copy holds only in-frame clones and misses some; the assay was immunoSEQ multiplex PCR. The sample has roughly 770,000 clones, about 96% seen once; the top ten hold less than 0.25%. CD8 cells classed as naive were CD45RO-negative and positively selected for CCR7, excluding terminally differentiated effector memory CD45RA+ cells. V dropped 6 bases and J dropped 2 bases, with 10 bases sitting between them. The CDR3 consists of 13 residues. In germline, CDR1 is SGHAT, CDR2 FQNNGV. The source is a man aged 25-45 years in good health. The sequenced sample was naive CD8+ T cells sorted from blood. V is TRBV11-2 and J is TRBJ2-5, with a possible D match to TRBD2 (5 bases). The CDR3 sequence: CASRTTGQETQYF. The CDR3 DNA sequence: TGTGCCAGCAGAACGACGGGGCAAGAGACCCAGTACTTC. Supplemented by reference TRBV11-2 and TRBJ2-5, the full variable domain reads EAGVAQSPRYKIIEKRQSVAFWCNPISGHATLYWYQQILGQGPKLLIQFQNNGVVDDSQLPKDRFSAERLKGVDSTLKIQPAKLEDSAVYLCASRTTGQETQYFGPGTRLLVL.